These 29 T cell receptor beta chains came from one sample sequenced in a study of vaccination and CD4 T cells after COVID-19. The Oncomine TCR Beta short-read assay sequenced DNA from cultured CD4+ T cells. TCRdb recomputed calls from the PCR reads with MiXCR, one row per CDR3 protein. The sample records about 16,000 distinct CDR3 sequences, around half being singletons. Treatment described: 10-day PBMC culture with coronavirus spike peptide pools or control peptides (ViraFEST assay). These receptors are not linked to any known antigen. Specimen: CD4+ T cells from blood, cultured in vitro, collected before SARS-CoV-2 vaccination. These receptors originate from a human donor who had recovered from COVID-19.

The gene calls are TRBV2 and TRBJ2-6, with 8 bases fitting TRBD1. The V gene end was trimmed by 4 bases and the J gene end by 0 bases; junction bases not matched to a gene: 5. CDR3 size: 17 residues. Germline V gene sequence: CDR1 SNHLY, CDR2 FYNNEI. DNA for the CDR3: TGTGCCAGCAGTGTCCAGGGGGCCAGCTCTGGGGCCAACGTCCTGACTTTC. It codes for CASSVQGASSGANVLTF.

This chain uses TRBV28 with TRBJ2-1; no firm D call. This CDR3 comprises 11 residues. V lost 5 bases to trimming and J lost 8 bases, with 7 bases between them. Per the germline V gene, CDR1 is MDHEN and CDR2 is SYDVKM. CDR3 coding DNA: TGTGCCAGCAGTGAAACCTATGAGCAGTTCTTC. The encoded protein is CASSETYEQFF.

The chain carries TRBV5-5 and TRBJ2-5; 12 bases agree with TRBD1. Germline-derived CDR1 and CDR2 are SGHKS and YYEKEE (reference sequence). The CDR3 has 15 amino acids. V dropped 4 bases and J dropped 5; count of bases not matched to a gene: 6. The CDR3 protein is CASSTTGTGGETQYF. DNA for the CDR3: TGTGCCAGCAGCACCACCGGGACAGGGGGCGAGACCCAGTACTTC.

This clonotype was seen more than once but under ten times. The J gene is TRBJ2-5, the V gene TRBV7-8; D is undetermined. Trimming cost V 0 bases and J 5 bases, with 13 bases left between them. This CDR3 is 15 amino acids long. Germline CDR1 SGHVS, CDR2 FQNEAQ. The CDR3 region is CASSLASQESETQYF. The CDR3 nucleotides read TGTGCCAGCAGCTTAGCGTCTCAGGAATCGGAGACCCAGTACTTC.

This clonotype has more than one count but fewer than ten. The rearrangement links TRBV2 to TRBJ2-2; possibly TRBD2 for D (5 bases). Trimming took 6 bases from V and 6 from J, leaving 14 bases between them. Germline lookup yields CDR1 SNHLY and CDR2 FYNNEI. The CDR3 covers 14 residues. The DNA of the CDR3 is TGTGCCAGCAGGCCGGGTCGGACTCCCGGGGAGCTGTTTTTT. Protein sequence: CASRPGRTPGELFF.

This clonotype appeared a few times. The CDR3 DNA reads as TGTGCCAGCAGTTTAGCGGGAGTCGGGACCGGGGAGCTGTTTTTT. The encoded protein is CASSLAGVGTGELFF. V usage is TRBV6-5 and J usage is TRBJ2-2, with TRBD2 matching 9 bases. There are 15 residues in the CDR3. Germline trimming cut 4 bases from V and 5 bases from J; bases unmatched to any gene: 5. Germline V gene sequence: CDR1 MNHEY, CDR2 SVGAGI.

In this sample, this clonotype turned up a few times. The CDR3 region has the DNA TGTGCCAGCAGCCCCTTCAATTGGGATGGCAATTCACCCCTCCACTTT. As protein: CASSPFNWDGNSPLHF. The chain carries TRBV7-2 and TRBJ1-6; D not certain. From germline, CDR1 is SGHTA and CDR2 FQGNSA. The germline V and J ends were trimmed by 5 bases and 7 bases, with 18 bases remaining between them. CDR3 length equals 16 residues. Filled out from reference TRBV7-2 and TRBJ1-6, the complete variable domain reads GAGVSQSPSNKVTEKGKDVELRCDPISGHTALYWYRQSLGQGLEFLIYFQGNSAPDKSGLPSDRFSAERTGGSVSTLTIQRTQQEDSAVYLCASSPFNWDGNSPLHFGNGTRLTVT.

By share, this clonotype ranks as medium-sized. The chain links TRBV20-1 to TRBJ2-7; 9 positions match TRBD1. V was clipped by 2 bases and J by 6 bases; unmatched bases: 8. Germline V gene data show CDR1 as DFQATT and CDR2 as SNEGSKA (reference sequence). The CDR3 is 14 amino acids. CDR3 loop: CSARPGQGHSEQYF. CDR3 DNA: TGCAGTGCTAGACCGGGACAGGGACACAGCGAGCAGTACTTC.

CDR3 sequence reads: CASSRRNTEAFF. The CDR3 DNA reads TGTGCCAGCAGCCGCAGGAACACTGAAGCTTTCTTT. The rearrangement links TRBV5-4 to TRBJ1-1, with D unclear. Between the trimmed V and J ends, which lost 4 bases and 1 base, there was a span of 5 bases. Looked up from germline, CDR1 is SGHNT and CDR2 is YYREEE (reference sequence). This CDR3 spans 12 amino acids.

This clonotype was counted between two and nine times. The genes are TRBV19 and TRBJ1-2; D remains ambiguous. The CDR3 consists of 14 residues. V lost 1 base, J lost 7 bases, and 13 bases lay in between. Germline values: CDR1 LNHDA, CDR2 SQIVND (reference sequence). The CDR3 reads CASSIGSGMGGYTF. CDR3 DNA: TGTGCCAGTAGTATAGGGTCAGGAATGGGTGGCTACACCTTC.

This chain links TRBV10-1 with TRBJ2-3; D may correspond to TRBD1 or TRBD2 (6 bases each). Germline CDR1 is WNHNN and CDR2 is SYGVQD (reference sequence). V lost 11 bases and J 2 bases, leaving 20 bases between the germline ends. The CDR3 is 15 amino acids. In DNA form, the CDR3 reads TGCGCCGATTGGACCGGGGGACACCACACAGATACGCAGTATTTT. As protein: CADWTGGHHTDTQYF.

The chain uses TRBV20-1 and TRBJ2-1; TRBD2 matches 14 bases. CDR1 is DFQATT, CDR2 SNEGSKA, per germline (reference sequence). V shed 3 bases and J 4 bases; nucleotides not matched to a gene: 2. This CDR3 is 15 amino acids long. The CDR3 coding sequence is TGCAGTGCTAGGAGACTAGCGGGAGGGTACAATGAGCAGTTCTTC. Protein product: CSARRLAGGYNEQFF.

This clonotype was found a few times. The chain links TRBV20-1 to TRBJ1-5; TRBD1 aligns across 7 bases. With 5 bases clipped from V and 0 bases from J, the junction kept 7 bases outside the gene matches. Germline CDR1 and CDR2: DFQATT and SNEGSKA (reference sequence). The CDR3 spans 15 residues. CDR3 residues: CSAQLRQGSNQPQHF. The DNA for the CDR3 is TGCAGTGCTCAGCTCCGACAGGGTAGCAATCAGCCCCAGCATTTT.

This clonotype was counted a few times. This chain joins TRBV20-1 and TRBJ2-3, with TRBD1 as a possible D gene (5 bases). Trimming took 7 bases from V and 8 from J, leaving 22 bases between them. The CDR3 runs to 14 residues. Germline V gene sequence: CDR1 DFQATT, CDR2 SNEGSKA (reference sequence). The chain's CDR3 is CSVTPGAPGATQYF. Here the CDR3 DNA reads TGCAGTGTCACGCCTGGCGCCCCTGGGGCTACGCAGTATTTT.

This clonotype was observed a single time. The genes are TRBV11-3 and TRBJ2-1, with unresolved D. Germline V gene lookup returns CDR1 SGHNT and CDR2 YENEEA. The CDR3 runs 16 residues. V was pared by 3 bases and J by 0 bases, with 12 bases between. The CDR3 DNA follows: TGTGCCAGCAGCTTTAAAGCTCTAAGCTCCTACAATGAGCAGTTCTTC. Protein: CASSFKALSSYNEQFF.

This clonotype was counted a few times. V gene TRBV20-1 combines with J gene TRBJ2-1; 10 nucleotides line up with TRBD1. Losses at the gene ends were 5 bases for V and 6 bases for J; bases not matched to a gene: 4. The CDR3 runs 13 residues. From germline, CDR1 is DFQATT and CDR2 SNEGSKA (reference sequence). As DNA, the CDR3 is TGCAGTGCTGAGGGACAGGGGCCCAATGAGCAGTTCTTC. Encoded protein: CSAEGQGPNEQFF.

This rearrangement joins TRBV20-1 to TRBJ2-7; TRBD1 might be the D (5 bases). The V and J ends lost 5 bases and 0 bases respectively, with 14 bases between them. The length of the CDR3 is 14 residues. CDR1 is DFQATT and CDR2 is SNEGSKA in the germline V gene (reference sequence). Here the CDR3 DNA reads TGCAGTGCTGAGGCCAGGGCCAGCTCCTACGAGCAGTACTTC. Translating gives CSAEARASSYEQYF.

The DNA of the CDR3 is TGTGCCAGCAGCCAAGAGGGTTTCTCCTACGAGCAGTACTTC. Protein sequence: CASSQEGFSYEQYF. The V call is TRBV4-2, the J call TRBJ2-7, with D unclear. CDR1 is LGHNA, CDR2 YNFKEQ, per germline. Trimming took off 0 bases at V and 0 bases at J, with 6 bases between the two ends. The CDR3 length is 14 residues.

The CDR3 DNA reads as TGTGCCAGCAGCTTAGGGACAGGTCCTCAAGAGACCCAGTACTTC. Its protein product is CASSLGTGPQETQYF. This sequence joins TRBV7-3 and TRBJ2-5; 8 nucleotides agree with TRBD1. The CDR3 spans 15 residues. CDR1 and CDR2 from the germline V gene are SGHTA and FQGTGA. V gave up 2 bases and J gave up 2 bases; unmatched junction bases: 4.

Note on this clonotype: One end of the junction varies from germline; a read error may be responsible. The chain combines TRBV7-6 with TRBJ2-4; perhaps D is TRBD1 or TRBD2 (6 bases each). Germline V CDR1 and CDR2: SGHVS, FNYEAQ. There are 14 residues in the CDR3. CDR3 sequence reads: CASSLGGAKNIQYF. DNA of the CDR3: TGTGCCAGCAGTTTAGGGGGGGCCAAAAACATTCAGTACTTC.

The J gene is TRBJ2-5, the V gene TRBV6-1, with 10 bases aligning to TRBD1. The CDR3 loop spans 15 amino acids. After removal of 5 bases from V and 4 bases from J, the junction contained 7 bases not matched to a gene. Germline V gene lookup returns CDR1 MNHNS and CDR2 SASEGT. The CDR3 here is CASSTTGGLGETQYF. The CDR3 DNA is TGTGCCAGCAGTACGACAGGGGGCCTTGGAGAGACCCAGTACTTC.

The chain recombines TRBV7-9 with TRBJ1-5, with D hard to call. CDR1 is SEHNR and CDR2 is FQNEAQ in the germline V gene (reference sequence). V shed 5 bases and J shed 7 bases, with 9 bases lying between them. The CDR3 runs to 12 residues. The CDR3 loop reads CASSKRNQPQHF. CDR3 sequence (DNA): TGTGCCAGCAGCAAAAGAAACCAGCCCCAGCATTTT.

This clonotype showed up just a few times. V gene TRBV27 combines with J gene TRBJ2-3, with D hard to call. The V end was cut by 6 bases, the J end by 1 base, with 2 bases between. The length of the CDR3 is 11 residues. CDR1 MNHEY and CDR2 SMNVEV come from the germline V gene (reference sequence). CDR3 amino acids: CASRRTDTQYF. CDR3 nucleotides: TGTGCCAGCAGACGCACAGATACGCAGTATTTT.

The table lists this clonotype with a count of one. The chain recombines TRBV27 with TRBJ2-7; 11 bases are shared with TRBD1. V shed 2 bases, J shed 1 base, and the junction held 4 bases outside the gene matches. CDR3 length: 16 residues. The V gene's germline CDR1 is MNHEY and CDR2 SMNVEV (reference sequence). The CDR3 coding sequence is TGTGCCAGCAGTTTAGGGGACAGGGGGATGTCCTACGAGCAGTACTTC. Translating gives CASSLGDRGMSYEQYF.

This clonotype was counted a few times. The chain is built from TRBV20-1 and TRBJ1-1, with a tentative D call TRBD1 (6 bases). V lost 5 bases and J 0 bases, leaving 13 bases between the germline ends. This CDR3 has 14 residues. The germline V gene has CDR1 DFQATT and CDR2 SNEGSKA (reference sequence). The CDR3 DNA follows: TGCAGTGCTCCCATCACAGGGCTGAACACTGAAGCTTTCTTT. Translated: CSAPITGLNTEAFF.

The chain has TRBV20-1 and TRBJ1-4, with D possibly matching TRBD1 (5 bases). CDR3 size: 15 residues. Germline V gene sequence: CDR1 DFQATT, CDR2 SNEGSKA (reference sequence). V was cut by 8 bases and J by 0 bases, with 16 bases left in between. Here the CDR3 reads CSLYRDLPTNEKLFF. CDR3 bases: TGCAGTCTATACCGGGACCTCCCAACTAATGAAAAACTGTTTTTT.

This clonotype was counted a single time. The rearrangement links TRBV12-3 or TRBV12-4 to TRBJ1-2; D gene ambiguous. Trimming shortened V by 0 bases and J by 1 base, and 9 bases separated the two germline ends. The CDR3 is made up of 15 amino acids. The CDR3 region is CASSLAATYNYGYTF. DNA for the CDR3: TGTGCCAGCAGTTTAGCGGCCACTTATAACTATGGCTACACCTTC.

This chain joins TRBV20-1 and TRBJ1-5, with D perhaps TRBD1 (6 bases). This CDR3 contains 15 residues. Trimming left V 2 bases short and J 0 bases short, with 11 bases between. Germline V lookup: CDR1 DFQATT, CDR2 SNEGSKA (reference sequence). CDR3 amino acids: CSARLQGFSNQPQHF. The CDR3 nucleotides are TGCAGTGCTAGATTACAGGGTTTTAGCAATCAGCCCCAGCATTTT.

V usage is TRBV27 and J usage is TRBJ1-5, with D unclear. CDR1 and CDR2 (germline): MNHEY, SMNVEV (reference sequence). The V end was cut by 3 bases, the J end by 5 bases, with 11 bases between. CDR3 length: 14 residues. Here the CDR3 DNA reads TGTGCCAGCAGTTTCGGCCAGAACTATCAGCCCCAGCATTTT. Its translation is CASSFGQNYQPQHF.